This T cell receptor (beta chain) was obtained from a study of response to subunit inactivated influenza vaccine. Study findings and constraints: The authors proposed limited new T cell recruitment per seasonal influenza vaccination.

Trimming shortened V by 8 bases and J by 3 bases, and 11 bases separated the two germline ends. The CDR3 is made up of 13 amino acids. Worth noting for this clonotype: Its target is unknown.

Via MiXCR, TCRdb re-called the RT-PCR reads, giving one row per CDR3 protein. There are around 540,000 distinct CDR3 sequences in the sample; 12% occur only once, and roughly 10% lies in the top ten. The gene calls are TRBV12-3 or TRBV12-4 and TRBJ2-1; D remains ambiguous. The starting material was PBMCs from blood, obtained on the day of vaccination. The sequence came from a man between 50 and 59 years old who received an inactivated influenza vaccine. The CDR3 here is CASFRNFYNEQFF. The CDR3, as DNA: TGTGCCAGCTTTCGAAACTTCTACAATGAGCAGTTCTTC.